This T cell receptor (beta chain) is from a study of shared clonotypes between healthy human individuals. Study context: Each donor had three CD4 naive, three CD4 memory, two CD8 naive and one CD8 memory plate. Study outcomes and limitations: Memory subsets generally showed smaller estimated richness than naive subsets did.

Only in-frame clones appear in the TCRdb table, and some are missing; sequencing was by immunoSEQ multiplex PCR. The data hold some 2,400,000 clones, with 90% to 96% observed a single time. The germline V gene encodes CDR1 SGHRS and CDR2 YFSETQ. The V and J ends lost 0 bases and 4 bases respectively, with 3 bases between them. The CDR3 has 12 amino acids. Study donors comprised healthy, HIV-negative adults devoid of recent acute infection or vaccination. This clone was picked up a small number of times. The antigen is undetermined. Other DNA sequences of this sample code for an identical CDR3. This rearrangement joins TRBV5-1 to TRBJ2-3; D is ambiguous. This TCR was recovered from a man aged 18 to 29 in good health. Sequenced input: naive CD4+ T cells sorted from blood. Subset: CD45RA+ positively selected. This chain's CDR3 is CASSLAPDTQYF. DNA of the CDR3: TGCGCCAGCAGCTTGGCACCAGATACGCAGTATTTT.